Sequencing of this TCR beta chain was carried out in a study of monozygotic twins with cystic fibrosis. The assay was immunoSEQ multiplex PCR, and TCRdb's table has in-frame clones only and misses some. Of fewer than 20,000 clones in the sample, around 90% were seen once. About this clone itself: The antigen is undetermined.

Study findings and constraints: Clonality was generally low (median about 0.01), higher in the most severe patients. In this small cohort, shared CDR3 numbers showed no association with age, concordance or disease severity. Co-twins had the most similar V usage for 13 of 16 pairs, J for 8.

Sequencing used blood. This sequence originates from a girl under 10 years old with cystic fibrosis.

The CDR3 spells CASSMGQGFGYTF. The CDR3 nucleotides read TGTGCCAGTAGTATGGGACAGGGCTTCGGCTACACCTTC. The gene calls are TRBV19 and TRBJ1-2; TRBD1 aligns across 9 bases. The J segment lost 8 bases and the V segment lost 3 bases, leaving 4 bases of the junction unmatched. Germline V CDR1 and CDR2: LNHDA, SQIVND (reference sequence). CDR3 length: 13 residues.